The rows below give T cell receptor beta chains drawn from one sample of a study of sequential checkpoint blockade in melanoma. Here immunoSEQ multiplex PCR was the method, and the copy in TCRdb shows in-frame clones only, minus some. The repertoire holds about 37,000 clones, about 30% seen once, with 1.5% to 2% in the top ten. The sequenced sample was tumor tissue (inferred from file names), obtained from a patient given nivolumab and ipilimumab in sequence. The receptors shown here come from a human donor with melanoma. Each CDR3 is given with its conserved first and last residue. The order of the fields is J gene, V gene, D gene, clone size, CDR3 DNA, CDR3 protein. D genes are given only for firm matches. The size of a clone is reported for some rows only, either as once, few or many, or as a class for expanded clones.

>TRBJ2-1|TRBV6-8|TRBD2|.
TGTGCCAGCAGTTTATGGTCTAGCGGGAGCTACAATGAGCAGTTCTTC
CASSLWSSGSYNEQFF
>TRBJ2-3|TRBV29-1|TRBD1|once
TGCAGCGTGCCGGGACAGGGGGTCTGGACAGATACGCAGTATTTT
CSVPGQGVWTDTQYF
>TRBJ2-3|TRBV6-8|.|.
TGTGCCAGCAGAGTGGGTATAGGTGCAGATACGCAGTATTTT
CASRVGIGADTQYF
>TRBJ1-1|TRBV11-3|.|many
TGTGCCAGCAGCTTAACAACCTCGAACACTGAAGCTTTCTTT
CASSLTTSNTEAFF
>TRBJ2-5|TRBV9|.|.
TGTGCCAGCAGCGTACTTGGCGGGAAAGAGACCCAGTACTTC
CASSVLGGKETQYF
>TRBJ1-1|TRBV6-8|TRBD1|few
TGTGCCAGCAGCACAGGACAGGGTGGGACTGAAGCTTTCTTT
CASSTGQGGTEAFF
>TRBJ2-7|TRBV6-8|.|few
TGTGCCAGCAGTTACTCCCTTAATTACGAGCAGTACTTC
CASSYSLNYEQYF
>TRBJ1-2|TRBV11-3|.|many
TGTGCCAGCAGCTCGATAACGGACAGTTATGGCTACACCTTC
CASSSITDSYGYTF
>TRBJ1-2|TRBV6-8|.|.
TGTGCCAGCTGGGGGGCGGACTATGGCTACACCTTC
CASWGADYGYTF
>TRBJ2-5|TRBV1|.|.
TGCGCCAGCAGCCAAGAATTACAGGTAGCCCAAGAGACCCAGTACTTC
CASSQELQVAQETQYF
>TRBJ1-5|TRBV30|.|.
TGTGCCTGGAGCGAGAACGGGGATCAGCCCCAGCATTTT
CAWSENGDQPQHF
>TRBJ2-7|TRBV30|TRBD1|few
TGTGCCTGGAGTGGACTGCGACAGGGAATCGAGCAGTACTTC
CAWSGLRQGIEQYF
>TRBJ2-3|TRBV2|.|.
TGTGCCAGCAGGAGAGCCCTAGGGACAGATACGCAGTATTTT
CASRRALGTDTQYF
>TRBJ2-1|TRBV11-3|TRBD2|many
TGTGCCAGCAGCTTAGTACTAGCGGGGTATAATGAGCAGTTCTTC
CASSLVLAGYNEQFF
>TRBJ2-5|TRBV15|TRBD2|few
TGTGCCACCAGGACGGGACTAGCGACTAACCAAGAGACCCAGTACTTC
CATRTGLATNQETQYF
>TRBJ1-2|TRBV18|TRBD1|few
TGTGCCAGCTCAGCGCAAGAGGGGGCGCGTTATGGCTACACCTTC
CASSAQEGARYGYTF
>TRBJ2-3|TRBV6-8|TRBD2|few
TGTGCCAGCAGTTACTCGGGAGGGAACACAGATACGCAGTATTTT
CASSYSGGNTDTQYF